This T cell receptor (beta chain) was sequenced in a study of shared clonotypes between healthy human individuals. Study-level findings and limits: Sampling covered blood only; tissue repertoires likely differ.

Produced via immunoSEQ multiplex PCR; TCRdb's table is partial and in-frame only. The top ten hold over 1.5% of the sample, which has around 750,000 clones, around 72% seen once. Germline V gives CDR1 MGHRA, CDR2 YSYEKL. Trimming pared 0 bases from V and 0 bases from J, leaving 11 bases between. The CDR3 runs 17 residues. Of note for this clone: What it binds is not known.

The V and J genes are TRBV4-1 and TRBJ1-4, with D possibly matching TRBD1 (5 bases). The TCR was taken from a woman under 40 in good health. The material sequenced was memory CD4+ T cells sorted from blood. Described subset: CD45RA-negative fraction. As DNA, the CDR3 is TGCGCCAGCAGCCAAGATCAGGACACTGCAACTAATGAAAAACTGTTTTTT. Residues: CASSQDQDTATNEKLFF.